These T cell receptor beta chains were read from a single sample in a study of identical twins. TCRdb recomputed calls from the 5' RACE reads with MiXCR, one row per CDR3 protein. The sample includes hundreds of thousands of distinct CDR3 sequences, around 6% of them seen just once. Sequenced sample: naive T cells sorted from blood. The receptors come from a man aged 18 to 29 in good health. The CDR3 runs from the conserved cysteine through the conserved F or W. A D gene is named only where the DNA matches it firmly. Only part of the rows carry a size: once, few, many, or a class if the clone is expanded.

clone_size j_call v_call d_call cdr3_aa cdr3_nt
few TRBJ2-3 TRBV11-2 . CASSFGGVLDTQYF TGTGCCAGCAGCTTTGGGGGAGTATTGGATACGCAGTATTTT
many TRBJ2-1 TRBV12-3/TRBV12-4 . CASSLSKAVQFF TGTGCCAGCAGTTTAAGTAAGGCGGTGCAGTTCTTC
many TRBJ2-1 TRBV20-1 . CSASPPAYNEQFF TGCAGTGCTAGTCCCCCAGCGTACAATGAGCAGTTCTTC
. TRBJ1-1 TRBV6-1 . CASSAWASMNTEAFF TGTGCCAGCAGCGCCTGGGCGTCCATGAACACTGAAGCTTTCTTT
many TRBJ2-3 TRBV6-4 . CASSDARDGTDTQYF TGTGCCAGCAGTGACGCGCGGGATGGCACAGATACGCAGTATTTT
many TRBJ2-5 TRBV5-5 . CASTHFLWTSEHQETQYF .
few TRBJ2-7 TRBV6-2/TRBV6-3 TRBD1 CASRTGQGAILYEQYF TGTGCCAGCAGAACGGGACAGGGGGCAATCCTTTACGAGCAGTACTTC
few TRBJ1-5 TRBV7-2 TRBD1 CASSSPGGGGQPQHF TGTGCCAGCAGCTCGCCAGGGGGCGGAGGACAGCCCCAGCATTTT
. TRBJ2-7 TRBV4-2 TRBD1 CASSQDGMGQGYEQYF TGTGCCAGCAGCCAAGACGGTATGGGACAGGGTTACGAGCAGTACTTC
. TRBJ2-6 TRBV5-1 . CASSLDSWANVLTF TGCGCCAGCAGCCTGGACAGCTGGGCCAACGTCCTGACTTTC
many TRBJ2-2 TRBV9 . CASSGPRAGGELFF TGTGCCAGCAGCGGACCCAGGGCTGGCGGGGAGCTGTTTTTT
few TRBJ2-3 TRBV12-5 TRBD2 CASGGSGSDTQYF TGTGCTAGTGGAGGTAGCGGGTCAGATACGCAGTATTTT
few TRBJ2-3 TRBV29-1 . CSVEDGTDTQYF TGCAGCGTTGAAGATGGCACAGATACGCAGTATTTT
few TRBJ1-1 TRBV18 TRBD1 CASSPWGQGPNTEAFF TGTGCCAGCTCACCGTGGGGACAGGGGCCGAACACTGAAGCTTTCTTT
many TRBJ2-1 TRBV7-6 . CASSFGVRGEQFF TGTGCCAGCAGCTTCGGGGTCCGTGGTGAGCAGTTCTTC
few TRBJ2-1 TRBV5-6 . CASSLWDDEQFF TGTGCCAGCAGCTTGTGGGACGATGAGCAGTTCTTC
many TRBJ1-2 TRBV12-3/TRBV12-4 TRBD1 CASSPGQRYYGYTF TGTGCCAGCAGTCCGGGACAGCGATACTATGGCTACACCTTC
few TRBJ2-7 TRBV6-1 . CASSPDLPGVSYEQYF TGTGCCAGCAGTCCCGACCTTCCAGGGGTATCCTACGAGCAGTACTTC
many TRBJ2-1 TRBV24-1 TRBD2 CATSDFLAGNEQFF TGTGCCACCAGTGATTTCCTAGCGGGCAATGAGCAGTTCTTC
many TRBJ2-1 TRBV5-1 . CASSSTGSGEQFF TGCGCCAGCAGCTCTACAGGGTCTGGTGAGCAGTTCTTC
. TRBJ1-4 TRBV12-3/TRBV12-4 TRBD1 CASSFWDSSNEKLFF TGTGCCAGCAGTTTTTGGGACAGCTCTAATGAAAAACTGTTTTTT
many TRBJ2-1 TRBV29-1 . CSVEAEGVSYNEQFF TGCAGCGTTGAAGCGGAGGGAGTGTCCTACAATGAGCAGTTCTTC
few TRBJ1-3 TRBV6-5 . CASTLGTEIYF TGTGCCAGCACCCTCGGGACGGAGATATATTTT
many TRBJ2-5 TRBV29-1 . CSVEEGLLQETQYF TGCAGCGTTGAAGAGGGACTTCTCCAAGAGACCCAGTACTTC
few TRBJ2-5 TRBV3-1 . CASSHAGLGETQYF TGTGCCAGCAGCCACGCCGGACTTGGTGAGACCCAGTACTTC
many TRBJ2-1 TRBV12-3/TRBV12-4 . CASSFGTPYNEQFF TGTGCCAGCAGCTTCGGGACGCCTTACAATGAGCAGTTCTTC
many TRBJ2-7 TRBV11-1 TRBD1 CASSFGHLSGQVLPYEQYF TGTGCCAGCAGCTTTGGGCACTTAAGCGGACAGGTGTTGCCCTACGAGCAGTACTTC
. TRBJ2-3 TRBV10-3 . CAITSRGGSSTDTQYF TGTGCCATCACCAGCCGAGGGGGGTCTAGCACAGATACGCAGTATTTT
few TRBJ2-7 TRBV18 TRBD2 CASSRTGTSGSYEQYF TGTGCCAGCTCACGAACCGGAACTAGCGGCTCCTACGAGCAGTACTTC
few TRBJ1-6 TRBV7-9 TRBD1 CASSGSGTGDISPLHF TGTGCCAGCAGCGGTTCCGGGACAGGGGATATTTCACCCCTCCACTTT
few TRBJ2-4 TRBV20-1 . CSATQTGTLVQYF TGCAGTGCGACACAGACCGGGACTCTGGTTCAGTACTTC
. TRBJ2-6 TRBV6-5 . CASSYTTDITSGANVLTF TGTGCCAGCAGTTACACAACCGACATTACCTCTGGGGCCAACGTCCTGACTTTC
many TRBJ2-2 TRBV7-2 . CASSSTEAGELFF TGTGCCAGCAGCTCCACCGAAGCCGGGGAGCTGTTTTTT
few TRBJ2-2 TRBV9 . CASSVGALNTGELFF TGTGCCAGCAGCGTAGGGGCTTTAAACACCGGGGAGCTGTTTTTT
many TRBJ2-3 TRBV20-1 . CSANPGAGRPPFKDTQYF TGCAGTGCTAACCCCGGGGCAGGACGTCCCCCGTTTAAAGATACGCAGTATTTT
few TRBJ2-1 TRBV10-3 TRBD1 CAISDQGQGPSYNEQFF TGTGCCATCAGTGACCAGGGACAGGGGCCCTCCTACAATGAGCAGTTCTTC
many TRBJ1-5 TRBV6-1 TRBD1 CASSEGTGRPQHF TGTGCCAGCAGTGAAGGGACAGGCAGGCCCCAGCATTTT
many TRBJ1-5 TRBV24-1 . CATSDGNNQPQHF TGTGCCACCAGTGATGGGAACAATCAGCCCCAGCATTTT
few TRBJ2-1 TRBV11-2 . CASTFPVGSSYNEQFF TGTGCCAGCACCTTCCCAGTGGGCAGCTCCTACAATGAGCAGTTCTTC
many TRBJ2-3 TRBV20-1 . CSARGSGERQYF TGCAGTGCTAGAGGGTCAGGTGAACGCCAGTATTTT
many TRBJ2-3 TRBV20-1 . CSARVKWLNTQYF TGCAGTGCTAGAGTGAAGTGGCTAAATACGCAGTATTTT